The 30 T cell receptor beta chains presented below share a single source sample, sequenced in a study of graft-versus-host responses after intestinal transplantation (dated by TCRdb to the early 2020s). The library was obtained by the immunoSEQ multiplex PCR assay. This immuneACCESS table, as held by TCRdb, lists in-frame sequences with V and J called but not all clones. Of the missing ones, under half trace to an unresolved V gene in checked studies; the others have no known cause. The sample profile shows about 8,100 clones; 60% to 80% of them were found once. Jointly, the top ten make up around a tenth of the sample. To isolate intraepithelial and lamina propria lymphocytes from graft specimens, dithiothreitol, EDTA incubations and collagenase D digestion were used. The sequencing here drew on ileum tissue, taken around 460 days after transplant. Source of these receptors: a human patient who received an intestinal transplant, so some T cells may come from the graft donor.

In this sample, this clone turned up a few times. This chain links TRBV27 with TRBJ2-5; unclear D gene. The CDR3 length is 13 residues. The germline gives CDR1 MNHEY, CDR2 SMNVEV (reference sequence). Trimming took 8 bases from V and 0 from J, leaving 10 bases between them. The CDR3 nucleotides read TGTGCCAGCTGGTCGGAGAACCAAGAGACCCAGTACTTC. As protein: CASWSENQETQYF.

This clone was counted only a few times. The J gene is TRBJ1-2, the V gene TRBV7-6; D is undetermined. V was trimmed by 2 bases and J by 8 bases, leaving 12 bases between them. The CDR3 loop spans 13 amino acids. CDR1 SGHVS and CDR2 FNYEAQ come from the germline V gene. CDR3: CASSLSAGSGYTF. The CDR3 DNA sequence: TGTGCCAGCAGCTTAAGTGCGGGGAGCGGCTACACCTTC.

This clone was seen just once. The chain is built from TRBV4-1 and TRBJ1-2; no clear D. The length of the CDR3 is 17 residues. V was shortened by 0 bases and J by 4 bases, with 18 bases between the two germline ends. Per germline, CDR1 MGHRA and CDR2 YSYEKL. The CDR3 loop reads CASSQDIVIVGPYGYTF. The DNA of the CDR3 is TGCGCCAGCAGCCAAGATATAGTTATCGTGGGTCCCTATGGCTACACCTTC.

The V and J genes are TRBV5-5 and TRBJ2-7, with 7 bases identical to TRBD1. The J segment lost 3 bases and the V segment lost 4 bases, leaving 7 bases of the junction unmatched. Germline V gene data show CDR1 as SGHKS and CDR2 as YYEKEE (reference sequence). CDR3 length equals 14 residues. CDR3 region: CASSGDRVFYEQYF. As DNA, the CDR3 is TGTGCCAGCAGCGGCGACAGGGTTTTCTACGAGCAGTACTTC.

J is TRBJ2-4 and V is TRBV11-2; tentative D call: TRBD1 (6 bases). Looked up from germline, CDR1 is SGHAT and CDR2 is FQNNGV. The V gene lost 7 bases and the J gene lost 8 bases, with 27 bases spanning the gap. The CDR3 has 17 amino acids. CDR3 sequence: CASTTQGEWAQGYIQYF. The CDR3 bases are TGTGCCAGCACCACCCAAGGGGAGTGGGCACAGGGTTACATTCAGTACTTC.

The V call is TRBV30, the J call TRBJ1-5, with a possible D match to TRBD1 (5 bases). The CDR3 consists of 14 residues. The V end was cut by 3 bases, the J end by 6 bases, with 15 bases between. The germline CDR1 and CDR2 sequences are GTSNPN and SVGIG (reference sequence). For the CDR3, the DNA is TGTGCCTGGAGCCGGGGTTTCGGGGGTCAGCCCCAGCATTTT. Amino acid sequence: CAWSRGFGGQPQHF.

The V call is TRBV10-3, the J call TRBJ2-2; 8 positions agree with TRBD1. CDR1 and CDR2 from the germline V gene are ENHRY and SYGVKD. The CDR3 consists of 17 residues. Losses at the gene ends were 3 bases for V and 2 bases for J; bases not matched to a gene: 8. The CDR3 DNA is TGTGCCATCAGTGACAGCGAGACAGGGGACAACACCGGGGAGCTGTTTTTT. Translation gives CAISDSETGDNTGELFF.

CDR3 nucleotides: TGTGCCAGCAGTTTAGGTGGTTTGGCGAATGAGCAGTTCTTC. It encodes CASSLGGLANEQFF. The chain combines TRBV27 with TRBJ2-1; D unresolved. Trimming removed 2 bases at V and 7 bases at J, with 12 bases between. The CDR3 spans 14 residues. The germline CDR1 and CDR2 sequences are MNHEY and SMNVEV (reference sequence).

Sample share makes this clone large. This chain connects TRBV7-9 to TRBJ1-1; D might be TRBD1 (5 bases). CDR1 is SEHNR, CDR2 FQNEAQ, per germline (reference sequence). The CDR3 length is 14 residues. V was pared by 0 bases and J by 8 bases, with 13 bases between. The CDR3 nucleotides read TGTGCCAGCAGCTTAGCACTGGGGGGAGCGGAAGCTTTCTTT. Protein sequence: CASSLALGGAEAFF.

The chain uses TRBV5-1 and TRBJ2-5; 12 bases fit TRBD2. Germline lookup yields CDR1 SGHRS and CDR2 YFSETQ. The CDR3 totals 16 residues. J gave up 4 bases and V 4 bases, and 8 bases lay outside the gene matches. CDR3 in amino acids: CASSPSGGALGETQYF. The CDR3 DNA follows: TGCGCCAGCAGCCCTAGCGGGGGGGCCCTGGGAGAGACCCAGTACTTC.

The rearrangement joins TRBV5-4 to TRBJ2-7, with 7 bases matching TRBD1. The CDR3 spans 15 residues. Trimming cost V 0 bases and J 1 base; bases outside gene matches: 4. Germline lookup yields CDR1 SGHNT and CDR2 YYREEE (reference sequence). CDR3 DNA: TGTGCCAGCAGCTTGGCCAGGGACAGTTCCTACGAGCAGTACTTC. Its protein is CASSLARDSSYEQYF.

V and J are TRBV6-7 and TRBJ2-1; D not resolved. Being an ORF, TRBV6-7 has a function that is uncertain. The CDR3 consists of 21 residues. Trimming cost V 0 bases and J 5 bases, with 29 bases left between them. DNA of the CDR3: TGTGCCAGCAGTTACTCGACGGCGGCTTACATACGCCGGATTAAACACAATGAGCAGTTCTTC. This sequence encodes CASSYSTAAYIRRIKHNEQFF.

This clone has only a few counts. The genes are TRBV27 and TRBJ1-2; the D gene is possibly TRBD1 (5 bases). CDR1 and CDR2 (germline): MNHEY, SMNVEV (reference sequence). CDR3 length: 14 residues. The ends were cut back, 2 bases at V and 7 bases at J, with 14 bases in the middle. This CDR3 is CASSLHRSLGGYTF. The CDR3 bases are TGTGCCAGCAGTTTACACAGGTCCCTCGGTGGCTACACCTTC.

This clone was observed a few times. CDR3: CASSIGKPPQHF. CDR3 nucleotides: TGTGCCAGTAGTATTGGAAAACCGCCCCAGCATTTT. The J gene is TRBJ1-5, the V gene TRBV19; D gene ambiguous. The CDR3 totals 12 residues. V gave up 3 bases and J gave up 9 bases, with 9 bases separating them. Germline V gives CDR1 LNHDA, CDR2 SQIVND (reference sequence).

On this clone: Other DNA sequences in this sample translate to the same CDR3. The V gene is TRBV5-1, the J gene TRBJ2-5; the match to TRBD2 covers 7 bases. The junction had 3 bases not matched to a gene; V was cut back by 1 base and J by 0 bases. The germline V gene has CDR1 SGHRS and CDR2 YFSETQ. This CDR3 contains 15 residues. In nucleotides, the CDR3 is TGCGCCAGCAGCTTGAGCGGGGCTAACCAAGAGACCCAGTACTTC. This sequence encodes CASSLSGANQETQYF.

This clone turned up a few times. The V and J genes are TRBV7-8 and TRBJ2-1; D might be TRBD1 or TRBD2, each matching 6 bases. V was trimmed by 7 bases and J by 7 bases, leaving 14 bases between them. The CDR3 runs to 13 residues. Germline V gives CDR1 SGHVS, CDR2 FQNEAQ. The CDR3: CASNTVGGNEQFF. The CDR3 region has the DNA TGTGCCAGCAACACAGTAGGGGGGAATGAGCAGTTCTTC.

V is TRBV11-2 and J is TRBJ2-5; D gene ambiguous. The CDR3 is 11 amino acids. Germline CDR1 and CDR2: SGHAT and FQNNGV. Trimming shortened V by 2 bases and J by 3 bases, and 1 base separated the two germline ends. Written as DNA, the CDR3 is TGTGCCAGCAGCTTAAAAGAGACCCAGTACTTC. It translates to CASSLKETQYF.

This clone occurred once. This rearrangement joins TRBV15 to TRBJ2-7; maybe TRBD1 (5 bases). CDR3 length: 16 amino acids. In germline, CDR1 is LNHNV, CDR2 YYDKDF (reference sequence). Trimming took 1 base from V and 9 from J, leaving 22 bases between them. The CDR3 nucleotides read TGTGCCACCAGCAGAGCGTTGACAGCTGACGGGTCCGGGCAGTACTTC. Its translation: CATSRALTADGSGQYF. Variable domain in full (rest from reference TRBV15 and TRBJ2-7): DAMVIQNPRYQVTQFGKPVTLSCSQTLNHNVMYWYQQKSSQAPKLLFHYYDKDFNNEADTPDNFQSRRPNTSFCFLDIRSPGLGDTAMYLCATSRALTADGSGQYFGPGTRLTVT.

The chain carries TRBV6-6 and TRBJ1-5; perhaps TRBD1 as D (6 bases). The CDR3 loop spans 15 amino acids. Trimming took off 0 bases at V and 3 bases at J, with 9 bases between the two ends. Germline CDR1 reads MNHNY; CDR2 reads SVGAGI (reference sequence). The CDR3 DNA sequence: TGTGCCAGCAGTTACTCACAGGGTCCCAATCAGCCCCAGCATTTT. It is translated as CASSYSQGPNQPQHF.

The chain recombines TRBV5-6 with TRBJ1-3, with D possibly matching TRBD1 (5 bases). The length of the CDR3 is 15 residues. Germline V gene data show CDR1 as SGHDT and CDR2 as YYEEEE. Between the trimmed V and J ends, which lost 4 bases and 4 bases, there was a span of 15 bases. CDR3 coding DNA: TGTGCCAGCAGCCCAGCCGGGACTGCAGGAAACACCATATATTTT. Its translation is CASSPAGTAGNTIYF.

The genes are TRBV6-5 and TRBJ1-2; 9 positions agree with TRBD1. The V gene's germline CDR1 is MNHEY and CDR2 SVGAGI. With 8 bases clipped from V and 8 bases from J, the junction kept 3 bases outside the gene matches. This CDR3 has 11 residues. The CDR3: CASGTGFGYTF. CDR3 DNA sequence: TGTGCCAGCGGGACAGGGTTCGGCTACACCTTC.

The chain carries TRBV25-1 and TRBJ1-5; 12 bases fit TRBD1. This CDR3 is built from 18 residues. Per the germline V gene, CDR1 is MGHDK and CDR2 is SYGVNS. DNA for the CDR3: TGTGTCTCTGGGGAGGGGACAGGGGGCGCGGGAAGCAATCAGCCCCAGCATTTT. The encoded protein is CVSGEGTGGAGSNQPQHF.

The CDR3: CASSFLPSAGEQYF. For the CDR3, the DNA is TGTGCCAGCAGTTTCCTCCCCTCAGCGGGCGAGCAGTACTTC. The genes are TRBV27 and TRBJ2-7, with D possibly being TRBD2 (6 bases). The CDR3 sequence is 14 residues long. Germline V lookup: CDR1 MNHEY, CDR2 SMNVEV (reference sequence). V shed 3 bases and J shed 6 bases, with 15 bases lying between them.

This chain links TRBV18 with TRBJ1-2; 7 positions match TRBD1. The germline V gene encodes CDR1 KGHSH and CDR2 LQKENI. The trim removed 6 bases at V and 1 base at J, leaving 23 bases unmatched. CDR3 length: 20 amino acids. The CDR3: CASSLTVQGHSTAHNYGYTF. The CDR3 DNA sequence: TGTGCCAGCTCCCTCACCGTACAGGGGCACTCTACTGCCCATAACTATGGCTACACCTTC. Full variable domain (remainder filled in from reference TRBV18 and TRBJ1-2): NAGVMQNPRHLVRRRGQEARLRCSPMKGHSHVYWYRQLPEEGLKFMVYLQKENIIDESGMPKERFSAEFPKEGPSILRIQQVVRGDSAAYFCASSLTVQGHSTAHNYGYTFGSGTRLTVV.

V usage is TRBV11-2 and J usage is TRBJ1-3, with 8 bases identical to TRBD1. V lost 5 bases to trimming and J lost 9 bases; unmatched junction nucleotides: 12. From germline, CDR1 is SGHAT and CDR2 FQNNGV. The CDR3 contains 15 residues. CDR3 DNA: TGTGCCAGCAGCCCACAGGGGGACGGTTTCGCCACCATATATTTT. Protein: CASSPQGDGFATIYF.

This clone came up a few times. The chain is built from TRBV5-4 and TRBJ2-5, with 11 bases aligning to TRBD2. CDR3 length equals 17 residues. The germline V gene encodes CDR1 SGHNT and CDR2 YYREEE (reference sequence). V lost 0 bases and J lost 3; bases outside the gene matches: 7. The CDR3 loop reads CASSLVLAGGEKETQYF. CDR3 in DNA: TGTGCCAGCAGCTTGGTGCTAGCGGGGGGAGAGAAAGAGACCCAGTACTTC.

The V gene is TRBV10-2, the J gene TRBJ2-7; D unresolved. From germline, CDR1 is WSHSY and CDR2 SAAADI. Trimming removed 0 bases from V and 8 bases from J, with 26 bases in between. This CDR3 has 18 residues. The CDR3 loop reads CASSESGSHSFYLLKQYF. The CDR3 nucleotides are TGCGCCAGCAGTGAGTCCGGCAGCCACTCCTTTTACCTACTTAAGCAGTACTTC.

CDR3 loop: CASSVDPFREQFF. The CDR3 nucleotides are TGTGCCAGCAGCGTAGATCCTTTTCGGGAGCAGTTCTTC. V and J are TRBV9 and TRBJ2-1; D remains unclear. Trimming took 0 bases from V and 10 from J, leaving 11 bases between them. The CDR3 is 13 residues long. Germline CDR1 is SGDLS and CDR2 is YYNGEE.

V and J are TRBV5-6 and TRBJ2-2; D possibly corresponds to TRBD1 (6 bases). Germline V lookup: CDR1 SGHDT, CDR2 YYEEEE. This CDR3 has 18 residues. Trimming pared 2 bases from V and 0 bases from J, leaving 17 bases between. CDR3: CASSFLLLKGANTGELFF. CDR3 nucleotides: TGTGCCAGCAGCTTTTTACTGCTTAAGGGGGCGAACACCGGGGAGCTGTTTTTT.

The rearrangement joins TRBV9 to TRBJ2-7; the D gene could be TRBD1 or TRBD2 (6 bases each). The CDR3 totals 22 residues. Germline CDR1 reads SGDLS; CDR2 reads YYNGEE. Trimming cost V 0 bases and J 2 bases, with 33 bases left between them. The CDR3 region has the DNA TGTGCCAGCAGCGTAGCTCACGTTACCCCACGATACAGGGAGGTACTGACCTACGAGCAGTACGTC. Encoded protein: CASSVAHVTPRYREVLTYEQYV.